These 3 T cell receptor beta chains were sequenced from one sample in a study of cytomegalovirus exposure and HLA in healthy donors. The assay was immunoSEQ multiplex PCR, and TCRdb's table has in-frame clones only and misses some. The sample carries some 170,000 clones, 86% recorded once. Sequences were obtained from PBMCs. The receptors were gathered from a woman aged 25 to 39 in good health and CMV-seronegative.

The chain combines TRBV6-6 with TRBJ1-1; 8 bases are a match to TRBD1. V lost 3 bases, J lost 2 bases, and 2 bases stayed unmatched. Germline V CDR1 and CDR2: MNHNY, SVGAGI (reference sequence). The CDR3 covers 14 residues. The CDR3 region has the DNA TGTGCCAGCAGTTATCAGGGGGCAAACACTGAAGCTTTCTTT. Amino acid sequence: CASSYQGANTEAFF.

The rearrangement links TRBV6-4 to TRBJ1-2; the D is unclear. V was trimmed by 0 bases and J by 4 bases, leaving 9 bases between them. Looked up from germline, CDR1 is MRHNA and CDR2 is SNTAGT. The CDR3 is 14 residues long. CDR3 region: CASSDSGRGYGYTF. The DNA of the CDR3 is TGTGCCAGCAGTGACTCGGGTCGCGGCTATGGCTACACCTTC.

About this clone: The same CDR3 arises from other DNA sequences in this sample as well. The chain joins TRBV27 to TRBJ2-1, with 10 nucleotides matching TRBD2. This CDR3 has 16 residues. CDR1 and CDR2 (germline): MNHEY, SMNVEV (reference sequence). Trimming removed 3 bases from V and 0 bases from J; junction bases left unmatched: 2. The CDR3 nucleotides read TGTGCCAGCAGTTTGTCTAGCGGGAGCTCCTACAATGAGCAGTTCTTC. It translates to CASSLSSGSSYNEQFF.